This TCR beta chain emerged from a study of T cell responses to AZD1222 COVID-19 vaccine. Study-wide results and limits: Nearly half of unique spike-specific TCRs reportedly avoided B.1.351 and B.1.1.7 mutated regions. Seropositive status at baseline applied to only six AZD1222 recipients. The CD4 TCRs associated with vaccination extended across spike and predominated at 160-218 and 743-854. An increase in Spike-specific TCR breadth and depth was observed after two AZD1222 doses.

A note on this clone: The antigen remains undetermined.

This table comes from immunoSEQ multiplex PCR, and its TCRdb copy is limited to in-frame clones, with some not included. The data show 120,000 or so clones, with 90% to 95% seen just once and 5% held by the top ten. J gave up 6 bases and V 6 bases, and 9 bases lay outside the gene matches. In germline, CDR1 is SNHLY, CDR2 FYNNEI. The CDR3 contains 17 residues. The chain recombines TRBV2 with TRBJ1-6; 12 nucleotides align to TRBD1. The sequenced sample was peripheral blood, obtained 28 days after the second AZD1222 dose. This TCR derives from an adult who received the AZD1222 COVID-19 vaccine. CDR3 sequence: CASRTGQGARGNSPLHF. CDR3 bases: TGTGCCAGCAGGACGGGACAGGGGGCGAGGGGTAATTCACCCCTCCACTTT.